The sequence of this TCR beta chain was determined in a study of Graves' ophthalmopathy and Graves' hyperthyroidism. Whole-study findings and limits: Most thyroid clonotypes expanded beyond 0.001 frequency were also found in blood. Discrimination between ophthalmopathy and stable hyperthyroidism by a 13-signature model showed about 86% sensitivity and about 80% specificity.

The CDR3 covers 14 residues. Germline values: CDR1 KGHDR, CDR2 SFDVKD. The V and J ends lost 4 bases and 3 bases respectively, with 8 bases between them. Amplification from RNA transcripts yielded the TCR beta CDR3 regions. In the first round, RT-PCR was carried out with HTBI primers, and a multiplex PCR formed the second round. In TCRdb, the multiplex PCR reads were re-called with MiXCR into one record per CDR3 protein. The repertoire holds hundreds of thousands of distinct CDR3 sequences, with around 40% as singletons. This clonotype was counted only a few times. Its antigen is not identified. Moderate-to-severe activity, with CAS ≥3, NOSPECS ≥4 and duration under 3 months, characterized the donors with ophthalmopathy.

This receptor was taken from an adult man with Graves' ophthalmopathy. The chain links TRBV24-1 to TRBJ2-2, with TRBD1 as a possible D gene (5 bases). Sequenced input: peripheral blood. CDR3: CATSEQGYTGELFF. CDR3 DNA: TGTGCCACCAGTGAGCAGGGATACACCGGGGAGCTGTTTTTT.